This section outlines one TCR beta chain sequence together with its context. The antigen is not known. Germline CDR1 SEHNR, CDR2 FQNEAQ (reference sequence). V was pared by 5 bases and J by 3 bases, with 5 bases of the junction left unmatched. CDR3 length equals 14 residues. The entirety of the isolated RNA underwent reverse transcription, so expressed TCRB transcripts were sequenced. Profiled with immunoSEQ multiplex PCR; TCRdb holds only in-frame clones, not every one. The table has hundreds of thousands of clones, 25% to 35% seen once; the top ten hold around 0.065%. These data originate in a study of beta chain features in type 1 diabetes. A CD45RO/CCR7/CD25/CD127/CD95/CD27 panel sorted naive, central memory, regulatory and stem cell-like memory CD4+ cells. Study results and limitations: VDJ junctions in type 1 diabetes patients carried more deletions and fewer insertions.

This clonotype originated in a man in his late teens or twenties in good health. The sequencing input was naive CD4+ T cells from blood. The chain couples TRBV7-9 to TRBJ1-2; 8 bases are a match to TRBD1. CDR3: CASSVTGEDYGYTF. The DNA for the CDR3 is TGTGCCAGCAGCGTGACAGGGGAGGACTATGGCTACACCTTC.